These 27 T cell receptor beta chains were all obtained from the same sample, sequenced in a study of lymphopenia after photon versus proton radiotherapy (dated by TCRdb to between 2017 and 2020). Receptor libraries were prepared by the immunoSEQ multiplex PCR assay. TCRdb obtained this table from immuneACCESS and retained in-frame rearrangements with V and J assigned. These tables miss some clones; where compared with another copy, unresolved V genes account for less than half of the shortfall, and the remainder is unexplained. Counted in this sample were 150,000 to 200,000 clones; about 85% of them appeared once. Around 4.5% of the sample is held by the ten biggest clonotypes. Sample: peripheral blood, taken from a patient treated with photon-based radiotherapy. These receptor sequences come from a man aged 45 to 65 with gastric cancer.

The chain carries TRBV5-5 and TRBJ2-7, with D perhaps matching TRBD1 or TRBD2 (5 bases each). The length of the CDR3 is 14 residues. Germline CDR1 and CDR2: SGHKS and YYEKEE (reference sequence). V gave up 4 bases and J gave up 0 bases, with 11 bases separating them. The CDR3 DNA reads TGTGCCAGCAGCCCGGGACCGAACTCCTACGAGCAGTACTTC. It translates to CASSPGPNSYEQYF.

The chain couples TRBV5-1 to TRBJ1-5; D not certain. The CDR3 covers 13 residues. Looked up from germline, CDR1 is SGHRS and CDR2 is YFSETQ. V lost 2 bases, J lost 6 bases, and 9 bases lay in between. The chain's CDR3 is CASSLISGQPQHF. CDR3 coding DNA: TGCGCCAGCAGCTTAATTTCGGGTCAGCCCCAGCATTTT.

The chain carries TRBV20-1 and TRBJ1-4; possible D gene TRBD1, 5 bases. V lost 6 bases and J lost 7, with 9 bases in between. Germline V gives CDR1 DFQATT, CDR2 SNEGSKA (reference sequence). The CDR3 runs 11 residues. The CDR3 loop is CSAKTVEKLFF. As DNA, the CDR3 is TGCAGTGCCAAGACAGTTGAAAAACTGTTTTTT.

Only a few counts were recorded for this clone. The chain joins TRBV14 to TRBJ2-5; 10 bases line up with TRBD1. The CDR3 length is 15 residues. The germline CDR1 and CDR2 sequences are SGHDN and FVKESK. The trim removed 2 bases at V and 1 base at J, leaving 1 base unmatched. The CDR3 bases are TGTGCCAGCAGCCAATGGGACAGGGGCCAAGAGACCCAGTACTTC. As protein: CASSQWDRGQETQYF. Combining the CDR3 with reference TRBV14 and TRBJ2-5 gives the whole variable domain EAGVTQFPSHSVIEKGQTVTLRCDPISGHDNLYWYRRVMGKEIKFLLHFVKESKQDESGMPNNRFLAERTGGTYSTLKVQPAELEDSGVYFCASSQWDRGQETQYFGPGTRLLVL.

The V gene is TRBV19, the J gene TRBJ1-1; D gene ambiguous. Germline-derived CDR1 and CDR2 are LNHDA and SQIVND (reference sequence). The CDR3 is 15 amino acids. V gave up 5 bases and J gave up 5 bases, with 18 bases separating them. CDR3 nucleotides: TGTGCCAGTAGTCCCCGGACGGCCCCTGGGACTGAAGCTTTCTTT. The encoded protein is CASSPRTAPGTEAFF.

The genes are TRBV5-6 and TRBJ1-5, with D perhaps matching TRBD1 (5 bases). This CDR3 has 15 amino acids. Trimming removed 1 base at V and 4 bases at J, with 12 bases between. Germline CDR1 is SGHDT and CDR2 is YYEEEE. Written as DNA, the CDR3 is TGTGCCAGCAGCTTGAGGGGAATCGCGAATCAGCCCCAGCATTTT. It is translated as CASSLRGIANQPQHF. The full variable domain, in which reference TRBV5-6 and TRBJ1-5 provide the parts outside the CDR3, is DAGVTQSPTHLIKTRGQQVTLRCSPKSGHDTVSWYQQALGQGPQFIFQYYEEEERQRGNFPDRFSGHQFPNYSSELNVNALLLGDSALYLCASSLRGIANQPQHFGDGTRLSIL.

The chain has TRBV7-9 and TRBJ2-7; TRBD2 might be the D (5 bases). This CDR3 comprises 15 residues. Trimming took off 5 bases at V and 0 bases at J, with 14 bases between the two ends. Germline lookup yields CDR1 SEHNR and CDR2 FQNEAQ (reference sequence). CDR3 in amino acids: CASSPMRALSYEQYF. CDR3 nucleotides: TGTGCCAGCAGCCCGATGAGGGCGCTCTCCTACGAGCAGTACTTC. Drawing the rest from reference TRBV7-9 and TRBJ2-7, the complete variable domain is DTGVSQNPRHKITKRGQNVTFRCDPISEHNRLYWYRQTLGQGPEFLTYFQNEAQLEKSRLLSDRFSAERPKGSFSTLEIQRTEQGDSAMYLCASSPMRALSYEQYFGPGTRLTVT.

The genes are TRBV28 and TRBJ1-1, with D perhaps matching TRBD1 (6 bases). CDR1 MDHEN and CDR2 SYDVKM come from the germline V gene. There are 15 residues in the CDR3. The V end lost 3 bases, the J end lost 0 bases, and 11 bases lay between the germline ends. DNA of the CDR3: TGTGCCAGCAGTTTCCGGACAGAATTGAACACTGAAGCTTTCTTT. Amino acids: CASSFRTELNTEAFF.

The chain recombines TRBV11-1 with TRBJ2-1; no clear D. The V gene lost 4 bases and the J gene lost 7 bases, with 14 bases spanning the gap. CDR1 SGHAT and CDR2 FQDESV come from the germline V gene (reference sequence). CDR3 length: 14 residues. CDR3 sequence (DNA): TGTGCCAGCAGCTCGCCGGGCCCTATAAATGAGCAGTTCTTC. It encodes CASSSPGPINEQFF.

This clone was seen only once. The gene calls are TRBV19 and TRBJ2-3; 13 bases agree with TRBD2. This CDR3 is built from 16 residues. The germline gives CDR1 LNHDA, CDR2 SQIVND (reference sequence). After removal of 5 bases from V and 4 bases from J, the junction contained 6 bases not matched to a gene. The CDR3 nucleotides are TGTGCCAGTAGTCGCGGACTAGCGGGAGCCTCAGATACGCAGTATTTT. This encodes CASSRGLAGASDTQYF.

The chain is built from TRBV19 and TRBJ2-1; 7 bases are a match to TRBD1. The CDR3 contains 15 residues. V gave up 6 bases and J gave up 6 bases; unmatched junction bases: 11. Germline V CDR1 and CDR2: LNHDA, SQIVND (reference sequence). CDR3 DNA: TGTGCCAGTAGCACCAGACAGGGCATCCGCAATGAGCAGTTCTTC. As protein: CASSTRQGIRNEQFF.

Turning to this clone: The sample contains more than one DNA sequence encoding this CDR3. V usage is TRBV7-8 and J usage is TRBJ1-3; D call uncertain. Deletions cut 1 base from V and 0 bases from J, with 10 bases between. The CDR3 totals 16 residues. Germline V lookup: CDR1 SGHVS, CDR2 FQNEAQ. The CDR3 sequence: CASSLVGGRSGNTIYF. Written as DNA, the CDR3 is TGTGCCAGCAGCTTAGTGGGAGGGCGCTCTGGAAACACCATATATTTT.

This clone has more than one count but fewer than ten. The chain links TRBV5-1 to TRBJ2-1; D possibly corresponds to TRBD2 (6 bases). Trimming pared 0 bases from V and 3 bases from J, leaving 16 bases between. The CDR3 has 17 amino acids. Looked up from germline, CDR1 is SGHRS and CDR2 is YFSETQ. For the CDR3, the DNA is TGCGCCAGCAGCTTGGGCCAAGCGGGCCCCAACTACAATGAGCAGTTCTTC. Amino acids: CASSLGQAGPNYNEQFF. Full variable domain (missing parts from reference TRBV5-1 and TRBJ2-1): KAGVTQTPRYLIKTRGQQVTLSCSPISGHRSVSWYQQTPGQGLQFLFEYFSETQRNKGNFPGRFSGRQFSNSRSEMNVSTLELGDSALYLCASSLGQAGPNYNEQFFGPGTRLTVL.

The sample holds one count of this clone. The gene calls are TRBV27 and TRBJ2-7; 7 bases fit TRBD1. The CDR3 consists of 13 residues. After removal of 4 bases from V and 1 base from J, the junction contained 1 base not matched to a gene. Germline V gene data show CDR1 as MNHEY and CDR2 as SMNVEV (reference sequence). CDR3 DNA sequence: TGTGCCAGCAGTTGGGACAGTTCCTACGAGCAGTACTTC. This encodes CASSWDSSYEQYF.

This clone was seen just once. This chain links TRBV6-5 with TRBJ1-4, with 8 nucleotides matching TRBD1. Germline V gene sequence: CDR1 MNHEY, CDR2 SVGAGI. V gave up 0 bases and J gave up 4 bases; unmatched junction bases: 4. CDR3 length: 16 residues. CDR3 coding DNA: TGTGCCAGCAGTTACTCCTGGACAGGGAGTAATGAAAAACTGTTTTTT. It codes for CASSYSWTGSNEKLFF.

As DNA, the CDR3 is TGTGCCAGCAGTTACGGGACCACTATGGATGAGCAGTTCTTC. It translates to CASSYGTTMDEQFF. This chain joins TRBV6-5 and TRBJ2-1; D possibly matches TRBD1 or TRBD2 (5 bases each). V gave up 2 bases and J gave up 8 bases, with 13 bases separating them. The CDR3 spans 14 residues. Germline assignment: CDR1 MNHEY and CDR2 SVGAGI.

The chain employs TRBV4-1 and TRBJ2-1; 15 bases are shared with TRBD2. This CDR3 comprises 21 residues. Germline V gives CDR1 MGHRA, CDR2 YSYEKL. V dropped 4 bases and J dropped 0; count of bases not matched to a gene: 13. CDR3 DNA sequence: TGCGCCAGCAGCCCCTCAAAGGTCCCGGGACTAGCGGGAGGCTCCTACAATGAGCAGTTCTTC. This sequence encodes CASSPSKVPGLAGGSYNEQFF.

This clone was seen a few times. Other DNA sequences in the sample encode the same CDR3. The chain couples TRBV5-1 to TRBJ2-7; the match to TRBD2 covers 11 bases. The CDR3 is made up of 15 amino acids. The germline V gene has CDR1 SGHRS and CDR2 YFSETQ. V gave up 3 bases and J gave up 0 bases; unmatched junction bases: 2. The CDR3 DNA reads TGCGCCAGCAGCTCCGGGACTAGCGGCTCCTACGAGCAGTACTTC. Its protein product is CASSSGTSGSYEQYF.

The genes are TRBV7-9 and TRBJ2-1; 9 bases fit TRBD2. Trimming removed 3 bases from V and 3 bases from J; junction bases left unmatched: 3. CDR3 length equals 15 residues. Germline lookup yields CDR1 SEHNR and CDR2 FQNEAQ (reference sequence). CDR3 residues: CASSLRTSDYNEQFF. Here the CDR3 DNA reads TGTGCCAGCAGCTTGCGGACTAGCGACTACAATGAGCAGTTCTTC.

J is TRBJ2-7 and V is TRBV19; 12 nucleotides match TRBD2. V shed 5 bases, J shed 0 bases, and the junction held 2 bases outside the gene matches. The germline CDR1 and CDR2 sequences are LNHDA and SQIVND (reference sequence). The CDR3 is made up of 15 amino acids. CDR3 residues: CASSGLAGNSYEQYF. The CDR3 nucleotides read TGTGCCAGTAGTGGACTAGCGGGAAACTCCTACGAGCAGTACTTC.

The gene calls are TRBV11-2 and TRBJ2-3; D unresolved. Trimming took 2 bases from V and 1 from J, leaving 16 bases between them. This CDR3 has 17 amino acids. Germline V CDR1 and CDR2: SGHAT, FQNNGV. Here the CDR3 DNA reads TGTGCCAGCAGCTTATTCTCTGTAGCCGCGGGCACAGATACGCAGTATTTT. As protein: CASSLFSVAAGTDTQYF.

The gene calls are TRBV7-6 and TRBJ2-7; 8 nucleotides align to TRBD1. V dropped 1 base and J dropped 3; count of bases not matched to a gene: 5. The CDR3 length is 15 residues. Looked up from germline, CDR1 is SGHVS and CDR2 is FNYEAQ. The CDR3 here is CASSLGQGANYEQYF. The CDR3 DNA reads as TGTGCCAGCAGCTTAGGTCAGGGGGCTAACTACGAGCAGTACTTC.

This chain uses TRBV7-8 with TRBJ2-1; 11 bases map to TRBD2. The germline gives CDR1 SGHVS, CDR2 FQNEAQ. J lost 7 bases, V lost 2 bases, and 10 bases had no gene match. The CDR3 length is 17 residues. CDR3 DNA: TGTGCCAGCAGCTTATCGATTGGGCTAGCGGGAGGTAATGAGCAGTTCTTC. Its translation: CASSLSIGLAGGNEQFF.

J is TRBJ2-1 and V is TRBV13; D remains unclear. In germline, CDR1 is PRHDT, CDR2 FYEKMQ (reference sequence). This CDR3 region has 14 residues. Between the trimmed V and J ends, which lost 5 bases and 4 bases, there was a span of 12 bases. CDR3 in DNA: TGTGCCAGCAGCCCCCCGACTGCGTACAATGAGCAGTTCTTC. The encoded protein is CASSPPTAYNEQFF.

Only one count was recorded for this clone. This chain's CDR3 is CASRGQAITGELFF. The DNA of the CDR3 is TGTGCCAGCAGGGGACAGGCGATCACCGGGGAGCTGTTTTTT. This chain connects TRBV27 to TRBJ2-2; 8 bases are shared with TRBD1. Trimming at V came to 6 bases and at J to 4 bases, leaving 4 bases not matched to a gene. Per germline, CDR1 MNHEY and CDR2 SMNVEV (reference sequence). The CDR3 sequence is 14 residues long.

This rearrangement joins TRBV5-1 to TRBJ2-5; 7 bases align to TRBD1. The CDR3 runs 13 residues. Losses at the gene ends were 5 bases for V and 4 bases for J; bases not matched to a gene: 5. Germline CDR1 reads SGHRS; CDR2 reads YFSETQ. This CDR3 is CASRPTGRETQYF. CDR3 nucleotide sequence: TGCGCCAGCAGACCGACAGGGAGAGAGACCCAGTACTTC.

This sequence joins TRBV7-9 and TRBJ2-1; a possible D gene is TRBD2 (6 bases). CDR1 and CDR2 from the germline V gene are SEHNR and FQNEAQ (reference sequence). The CDR3 has 14 residues. V gave up 5 bases and J gave up 6 bases, with 14 bases separating them. CDR3 nucleotides: TGTGCCAGCAGCCCGTCGGCTAGCGCCAATGAGCAGTTCTTC. It translates to CASSPSASANEQFF.